This TCR beta chain emerged from a study of cytomegalovirus exposure and HLA in healthy donors. Broader study findings: Being productive about 87% or about 30% of the time was typical of most TCR beta V segments in an earlier analysis. Rare sequences made up most TCRs, while some public TCRs were found in many donors. An ancestry cluster, one associated with Asian ancestry, reportedly showed fewer N-insertions than the 666-donor mean in a later analysis.

The CDR3 length is 12 residues. Trimming pared 4 bases from V and 8 bases from J, leaving 11 bases between. Germline V gene sequence: CDR1 SNHLY, CDR2 FYNNEI. The primer mix had 60 Vbeta and 13 Jbeta primers. Method: immunoSEQ multiplex PCR; TCRdb's copy keeps in-frame clones and lacks some. The table has 80,000 to 130,000 clones, more than 65% seen once. About this clone itself: The antigen remains undetermined.

The TCR sequence derives from a woman aged 18-29 years in good health and CMV-seropositive. J is TRBJ1-1 and V is TRBV2; D possibly corresponds to TRBD1 (5 bases). Sample: PBMCs. CDR3: CASSVSGREAFF. CDR3 nucleotide sequence: TGTGCCAGCAGTGTCTCAGGGCGGGAAGCTTTCTTT.